The present T cell receptor beta chain was sequenced within a study of spatial heterogeneity in lung cancer. On the study more broadly: An average of more than ten raw reads was observed per unique TCR and UMI combination. Points from the study as a whole: Expanded TCRs classified as ubiquitous or regional were counted, and these counts tracked ubiquitous and regional nonsynonymous mutations, respectively. Counts of expanded intratumoral alpha and beta TCRs tracked tumor mutation counts.

Time point given: sample taken at primary tumor resection. Samples were donated by 72 untreated early-stage non-small cell lung cancer patients. A unique molecular identifier was carried by every single TCR cDNA molecule. TCRdb independently ran MiXCR on the 5' RACE reads; one entry per CDR3 protein. This table has fewer than 20,000 distinct CDR3 sequences, 7.5% appearing once. Trimming pared 7 bases from V and 8 bases from J, leaving 11 bases between. Germline V gene data show CDR1 as MNHNY and CDR2 as SVGAGI (reference sequence). The CDR3 totals 11 residues. This clonotype is medium-sized (0.01 to 0.1%) by share. Its antigen is as yet unknown.

The clonotype comes from a male donor with early-stage non-small cell lung cancer. The material sequenced was lung tumor tissue, taken at surgery. The V gene is TRBV6-6, the J gene TRBJ1-2; unclear D gene. CDR3: CASKRDGGYTF. The CDR3 bases are TGTGCCAGCAAAAGGGATGGAGGCTACACCTTC.